This T cell receptor (beta chain) was recorded in a study of cytomegalovirus exposure and HLA in healthy donors. General study findings and limits: Some segments of the V type, notably TRBV6-2 and TRBV6-3, were excluded as indistinguishable. In a later analysis, at a false discovery rate of 0.05, over 15,000 TCR beta sequences were associated with HLA alleles.

The PCR ran on 60 Vbeta and 13 Jbeta primers. Libraries were prepared by immunoSEQ multiplex PCR; TCRdb keeps only in-frame clonotypes and omits some of them. The data contain some 200,000 clones, 65% to 80% of them singletons. This clone was counted only a few times. Its antigen is unknown. The junction had 9 bases not matched to a gene; V was cut back by 5 bases and J by 11 bases. This CDR3 spans 13 amino acids. Germline V lookup: CDR1 SGHTA, CDR2 FQGNSA. Specimen: PBMCs. The clonotype was recovered from a middle-aged man in good health and CMV-seronegative. The chain carries TRBV7-2 and TRBJ2-3; 8 nucleotides agree with TRBD2. DNA of the CDR3: TGTGCCAGCAGCCAAGGACTAGCCGATTTGCAGTATTTT. Translation: CASSQGLADLQYF.